Shown below are 27 T cell receptor beta chains from a single sample sequenced in a study of spatial heterogeneity in lung cancer. TCRdb reprocessed the 5' RACE reads with MiXCR, giving one entry per CDR3 protein. The repertoire includes 110,000 or so distinct CDR3 sequences, roughly a tenth of them detected once, and about 24% sits in the top ten. The time point is: blood at routine non-recurrence follow-up after resection. This specimen was PBMCs, taken at follow-up. These receptors were collected from a female donor with early-stage non-small cell lung cancer.

The CDR3 region is CAWSVLLSGSYNEQFF. The CDR3 DNA reads TGTGCCTGGAGTGTACTTCTCAGCGGTTCCTACAATGAGCAGTTCTTC. The chain recombines TRBV30 with TRBJ2-1; D is perhaps TRBD2 (5 bases). This CDR3 has 16 residues. Trimming pared 0 bases from V and 1 base from J, leaving 13 bases between. From germline, CDR1 is GTSNPN and CDR2 SVGIG (reference sequence).

V usage is TRBV2 and J usage is TRBJ2-1, with TRBD2 identical over 14 bases. The CDR3 loop spans 14 amino acids. V gave up 10 bases and J gave up 8 bases; unmatched junction bases: 7. Germline V gene lookup returns CDR1 SNHLY and CDR2 FYNNEI. Here the CDR3 reads CATKTSGGADEQFF. CDR3 in DNA: TGTGCCACGAAGACTAGCGGGGGGGCGGATGAGCAGTTCTTC.

In its sample, this clonotype was seen many times. This rearrangement joins TRBV24-1 to TRBJ2-6; a weak D match, TRBD1 (6 bases). The CDR3 is 15 amino acids. V lost 9 bases to trimming and J lost 0 bases, with 11 bases between them. In germline, CDR1 is KGHDR, CDR2 SFDVKD. CDR3 sequence: CATSKGGSGANVLTF. CDR3 DNA sequence: TGTGCCACCTCAAAAGGGGGCTCTGGGGCCAACGTCCTGACTTTC.

The sample holds many counts of this clonotype. V usage is TRBV7-8 and J usage is TRBJ2-1; TRBD2 agrees at 12 bases. CDR1 SGHVS and CDR2 FQNEAQ come from the germline V gene. The CDR3 extends over 15 amino acids. The junction had 7 bases not matched to a gene; V was cut back by 0 bases and J by 13 bases. The CDR3 loop is CASSLATSGSVFQFF. The CDR3 DNA follows: TGTGCCAGCAGCTTAGCGACTAGCGGGAGCGTTTTTCAGTTCTTC.

The J gene is TRBJ2-7, the V gene TRBV6-2 or TRBV6-3; D is perhaps TRBD1 (6 bases). This CDR3 spans 17 amino acids. The V end lost 0 bases, the J end lost 0 bases, and 15 bases lay between the germline ends. In germline, CDR1 is MNHEY, CDR2 SVGEGT. Written as DNA, the CDR3 is TGTGCCAGCAGTTACTCGATGTCTCAGGGGAGCTCCTACGAGCAGTACTTC. Its protein product is CASSYSMSQGSSYEQYF.

This clonotype has a count of ten or more. The chain recombines TRBV27 with TRBJ1-5; no definite D call. Germline CDR1 and CDR2: MNHEY and SMNVEV (reference sequence). This CDR3 spans 16 amino acids. Trimming shortened V by 1 base and J by 7 bases, and 17 bases separated the two germline ends. The CDR3 DNA reads TGTGCCAGCAGTTTATTTCATAGCGGTCAACCGCAGCCCCAGCATTTT. It translates to CASSLFHSGQPQPQHF.

This clonotype was recorded many times. The V and J genes are TRBV6-2 or TRBV6-3 and TRBJ1-1; 7 positions agree with TRBD1. CDR3 size: 15 residues. J lost 6 bases, V lost 5 bases, and 12 bases had no gene match. Germline-derived CDR1 and CDR2 are MNHEY and SVGEGT. The CDR3 nucleotides read TGTGCCAGCAGTCAGGGACAGTACTTGAAGTCTGAAGCTTTCTTT. It yields the protein CASSQGQYLKSEAFF.

This clonotype was detected many times. This chain uses TRBV4-3 with TRBJ2-3; 10 positions agree with TRBD2. The CDR3 runs 18 residues. From germline, CDR1 is LGHNA and CDR2 YSLEER. The J segment lost 4 bases and the V segment lost 0 bases, leaving 10 bases of the junction unmatched. CDR3 sequence: CASSQERGLAGVADTQYF. CDR3 DNA: TGCGCCAGCAGCCAAGAAAGGGGTCTAGCGGGAGTCGCAGATACGCAGTATTTT.

This clonotype has more than one count but fewer than ten. The chain couples TRBV29-1 to TRBJ2-7; D gene unclear. The CDR3 extends over 14 amino acids. Trimming shortened V by 7 bases and J by 2 bases, and 18 bases separated the two germline ends. The germline V gene has CDR1 SQVTM and CDR2 ANQGSEA. The CDR3 nucleotides read TGCAGCGCCACGGACCCACCGCAGGCCTACGAGCAGTACTTC. It specifies CSATDPPQAYEQYF.

This clonotype was recorded a few times. This sequence joins TRBV28 and TRBJ1-1; tentative D call: TRBD1 (5 bases). V shed 5 bases and J shed 8 bases, with 12 bases lying between them. Germline values: CDR1 MDHEN, CDR2 SYDVKM. The CDR3 has 12 residues. CDR3 in amino acids: CASSLNHREAFF. CDR3 DNA sequence: TGTGCCAGCAGTCTCAACCACAGGGAAGCTTTCTTT. Full variable domain (rest looked up from reference TRBV28 and TRBJ1-1): DVKVTQSSRYLVKRTGEKVFLECVQDMDHENMFWYRQDPGLGLRLIYFSYDVKMKEKGDIPEGYSVSREKKERFSLILESASTNQTSMYLCASSLNHREAFFGQGTRLTVV.

There are many counts of this clonotype. Here the CDR3 reads CSVGQGVKNIQYF. CDR3 in DNA: TGCAGCGTCGGACAGGGTGTCAAAAACATTCAGTACTTC. V is TRBV29-1 and J is TRBJ2-4, with 8 nucleotides matching TRBD1. This CDR3 region has 13 residues. The germline V gene encodes CDR1 SQVTM and CDR2 ANQGSEA. V lost 6 bases and J lost 3; bases outside the gene matches: 4.

This clonotype came up a few times. The rearrangement links TRBV2 to TRBJ1-5; D remains unclear. V lost 3 bases to trimming and J lost 9 bases, with 12 bases between them. Germline V gene sequence: CDR1 SNHLY, CDR2 FYNNEI. CDR3 length equals 13 residues. The CDR3 here is CASSDNSVAPQHF. CDR3 bases: TGTGCCAGCAGTGATAACTCCGTCGCGCCCCAGCATTTT.

This clonotype has a count of ten or more. This chain joins TRBV29-1 and TRBJ2-1; D perhaps matches TRBD1 (6 bases). This CDR3 has 11 amino acids. Deletions cut 4 bases from V and 12 bases from J, with 13 bases between. Germline V CDR1 and CDR2: SQVTM, ANQGSEA. The CDR3 DNA follows: TGCAGCGTTGCACAGGGCTTTGGGCAGTTCTTC. Translation gives CSVAQGFGQFF.

The rearrangement joins TRBV12-3 or TRBV12-4 to TRBJ2-2; 7 bases are a match to TRBD2. This CDR3 spans 14 amino acids. J gave up 4 bases and V 5 bases, and 4 bases lay outside the gene matches. This CDR3 is CASSLREVTGELFF. CDR3 in DNA: TGTGCCAGCAGTCTCCGGGAGGTCACCGGGGAGCTGTTTTTT.

This sequence joins TRBV5-5 and TRBJ2-2, with 10 bases matching TRBD2. The V gene end was trimmed by 2 bases and the J gene end by 3 bases; junction bases not matched to a gene: 10. From germline, CDR1 is SGHKS and CDR2 YYEKEE (reference sequence). The CDR3 has 18 amino acids. The CDR3 region is CASSFSHPSGSYTGELFF. CDR3 nucleotides: TGTGCCAGCAGCTTTTCCCACCCTAGCGGGAGTTACACCGGGGAGCTGTTTTTT. The full variable domain, with the rest looked up from reference TRBV5-5 and TRBJ2-2, is DAGVTQSPTHLIKTRGQQVTLRCSPISGHKSVSWYQQVLGQGPQFIFQYYEKEERGRGNFPDRFSARQFPNYSSELNVNALLLGDSALYLCASSFSHPSGSYTGELFFGEGSRLTVL.

In this sample, this clonotype turned up a few times. DNA of the CDR3: TGCGCCAGCAGCTTGGCCGAGGGGACTGGGGCCAACGTCCTGACTTTC. Translating gives CASSLAEGTGANVLTF. The gene calls are TRBV5-1 and TRBJ2-6; the D call may be TRBD1 or TRBD2 (5 bases each). V lost 0 bases, J lost 2 bases, and 9 bases lay in between. In germline, CDR1 is SGHRS, CDR2 YFSETQ. The CDR3 contains 16 residues. The whole variable domain, filled in from reference TRBV5-1 and TRBJ2-6, reads KAGVTQTPRYLIKTRGQQVTLSCSPISGHRSVSWYQQTPGQGLQFLFEYFSETQRNKGNFPGRFSGRQFSNSRSEMNVSTLELGDSALYLCASSLAEGTGANVLTFGAGSRLTVL.

This clonotype was counted between two and nine times. This rearrangement joins TRBV11-2 to TRBJ2-7; a weak D match, TRBD2 (5 bases). Trimming removed 2 bases from V and 6 bases from J, with 20 bases in between. Germline CDR1 and CDR2: SGHAT and FQNNGV. The CDR3 is 16 amino acids. CDR3 bases: TGTGCCAGCAGCTTACCCGGGGTTCGTCCTTCGGGCGAGCAGTACTTC. The encoded protein is CASSLPGVRPSGEQYF.

A few counts support this clonotype. The CDR3 spells CASSARLAGGPNEQYF. As DNA, the CDR3 is TGTGCCAGCAGCGCGAGGCTAGCGGGAGGGCCCAACGAGCAGTACTTC. V is TRBV11-2 and J is TRBJ2-7; 12 bases are shared with TRBD2. V was clipped by 5 bases and J by 5 bases; unmatched bases: 10. This CDR3 contains 16 residues. Germline CDR1 reads SGHAT; CDR2 reads FQNNGV. Full variable domain (rest looked up from reference TRBV11-2 and TRBJ2-7): EAGVAQSPRYKIIEKRQSVAFWCNPISGHATLYWYQQILGQGPKLLIQFQNNGVVDDSQLPKDRFSAERLKGVDSTLKIQPAKLEDSAVYLCASSARLAGGPNEQYFGPGTRLTVT.

The gene calls are TRBV7-3 and TRBJ2-5; D unresolved. V was trimmed by 1 base and J by 5 bases, leaving 14 bases between them. The length of the CDR3 is 15 residues. Germline CDR1 SGHTA, CDR2 FQGTGA. CDR3 DNA sequence: TGTGCCAGCAGCTTAAGGCTCCCAGGAGTGGAGACCCAGTACTTC. It translates to CASSLRLPGVETQYF.

This clonotype occurred a few times. The chain carries TRBV28 and TRBJ2-7; D may match TRBD1 or TRBD2 (5 bases each). V was shortened by 5 bases and J by 0 bases, with 11 bases between the two germline ends. Germline assignment: CDR1 MDHEN and CDR2 SYDVKM. This CDR3 is built from 14 residues. The CDR3 sequence: CASSHGTSSYEQYF. In DNA, the CDR3 is TGTGCCAGCAGTCACGGGACGAGCTCCTACGAGCAGTACTTC.

This clonotype appeared a few times. The rearrangement joins TRBV7-2 to TRBJ2-2; D unclear. There are 12 residues in the CDR3. Germline-derived CDR1 and CDR2 are SGHTA and FQGNSA. Trimming removed 6 bases from V and 7 bases from J, with 9 bases in between. The CDR3 spells CASSSYGGELFF. CDR3 bases: TGTGCCAGCAGTTCCTACGGCGGGGAGCTGTTTTTT. Full variable domain (remainder filled in from reference TRBV7-2 and TRBJ2-2): GAGVSQSPSNKVTEKGKDVELRCDPISGHTALYWYRQSLGQGLEFLIYFQGNSAPDKSGLPSDRFSAERTGGSVSTLTIQRTQQEDSAVYLCASSSYGGELFFGEGSRLTVL.

This clonotype appeared a few times. In DNA form, the CDR3 reads TGCAGCGTTGAAGTTTTTAGCGGGTACAATGAGCAGTTCTTC. Its protein product is CSVEVFSGYNEQFF. The chain employs TRBV29-1 and TRBJ2-1; TRBD2 matches 7 bases. J gave up 4 bases and V 1 base, and 4 bases lay outside the gene matches. CDR1 is SQVTM and CDR2 is ANQGSEA in the germline V gene. The CDR3 covers 14 residues.

In this sample, this clonotype turned up a few times. This chain links TRBV11-3 with TRBJ2-3, with 10 bases aligning to TRBD2. The junction had 2 bases not matched to a gene; V was cut back by 4 bases and J by 4 bases. This CDR3 comprises 14 residues. CDR1 and CDR2 from the germline V gene are SGHNT and YENEEA. Written as DNA, the CDR3 is TGTGCCAGCAGCTCTAGCGGGAGCCCAGATACGCAGTATTTT. Encoded protein: CASSSSGSPDTQYF. The full variable domain, completed using reference TRBV11-3 and TRBJ2-3, is EAGVVQSPRYKIIEKKQPVAFWCNPISGHNTLYWYLQNLGQGPELLIRYENEEAVDDSQLPKDRFSAERLKGVDSTLKIQPAELGDSAVYLCASSSSGSPDTQYFGPGTRLTVL.

In this sample, this clonotype turned up many times. This chain uses TRBV11-2 with TRBJ2-6, with TRBD1 identical over 10 bases. This CDR3 is built from 18 residues. Germline V CDR1 and CDR2: SGHAT, FQNNGV. V was clipped by 6 bases and J by 6 bases; unmatched bases: 14. CDR3 DNA sequence: TGTGCCAGCAGTCCGCTCCGGGACAGGGGACCCTTGGCCAACGTCCTGACTTTC. It yields the protein CASSPLRDRGPLANVLTF.

The sample holds many counts of this clonotype. This chain joins TRBV14 and TRBJ2-3, with TRBD2 as a possible D gene (6 bases). The CDR3 contains 12 residues. Germline V CDR1 and CDR2: SGHDN, FVKESK. V lost 4 bases to trimming and J lost 8 bases, with 10 bases between them. The CDR3 reads CASSRPTSTQYF. Written as DNA, the CDR3 is TGTGCCAGCAGCCGCCCGACTAGTACGCAGTATTTT. Based on the CDR3 plus reference TRBV14 and TRBJ2-3, the full variable domain is EAGVTQFPSHSVIEKGQTVTLRCDPISGHDNLYWYRRVMGKEIKFLLHFVKESKQDESGMPNNRFLAERTGGTYSTLKVQPAELEDSGVYFCASSRPTSTQYFGPGTRLTVL.

J is TRBJ1-2 and V is TRBV20-1; D possibly corresponds to TRBD1 (6 bases). This CDR3 is built from 16 residues. Trimming took 3 bases from V and 1 from J, leaving 18 bases between them. Germline values: CDR1 DFQATT, CDR2 SNEGSKA (reference sequence). CDR3 coding DNA: TGCAGTGCTAGGCAGGACACAGGGAATATTAACTATGGCTACACCTTC. This translates into CSARQDTGNINYGYTF.

This clonotype was counted many times. The chain carries TRBV5-1 and TRBJ1-1; D is ambiguous. The CDR3 covers 14 residues. CDR1 SGHRS and CDR2 YFSETQ come from the germline V gene. V dropped 1 base and J dropped 0 bases, with 7 bases sitting between them. The CDR3 coding sequence is TGCGCCAGCAGCTTGAATCCGCTGAACACTGAAGCTTTCTTT. Protein sequence: CASSLNPLNTEAFF.